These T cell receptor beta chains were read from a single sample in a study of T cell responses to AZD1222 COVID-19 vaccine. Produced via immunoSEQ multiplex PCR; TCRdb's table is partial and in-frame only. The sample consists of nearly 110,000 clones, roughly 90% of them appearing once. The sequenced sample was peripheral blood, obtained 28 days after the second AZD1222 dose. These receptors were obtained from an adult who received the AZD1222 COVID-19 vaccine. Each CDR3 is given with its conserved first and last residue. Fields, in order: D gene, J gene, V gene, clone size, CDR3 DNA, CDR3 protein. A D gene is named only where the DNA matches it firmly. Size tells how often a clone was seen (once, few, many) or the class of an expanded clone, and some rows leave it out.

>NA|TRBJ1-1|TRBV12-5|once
TGTGCTAGTGCTCCGGCGTGGGGCAACACTGAAGCTTTCTTT
CASAPAWGNTEAFF
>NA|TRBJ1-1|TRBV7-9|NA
TGTGCCACCCGTCGACAGAGGGAGGCCACTGAAGCTTTCTTT
CATRRQREATEAFF
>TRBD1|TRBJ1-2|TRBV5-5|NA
TGTGCCAGCAGCTTAAGGGACAGGGGGCCGGGAGATGGCTACACCTTC
CASSLRDRGPGDGYTF
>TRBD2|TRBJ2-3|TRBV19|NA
TGTGCCAGTAGGAGCGGGAGGGAGGCGGGGGTAGAAGATACGCAGTATTTT
CASRSGREAGVEDTQYF
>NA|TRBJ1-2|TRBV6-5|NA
TGTGCCAGCAGTTTCGAGGTGGGACGGATCTATGGCTACACCTTC
CASSFEVGRIYGYTF
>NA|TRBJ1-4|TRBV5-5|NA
TGTGCCAGCAGCTTGGATCCGGGCCTCGGGGAAAAACTGTTTTTT
CASSLDPGLGEKLFF
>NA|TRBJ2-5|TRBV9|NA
TGTGCCAGCAGCCCCCTCAGCAGGGGAGAAGAGACCCAGTACTTC
CASSPLSRGEETQYF
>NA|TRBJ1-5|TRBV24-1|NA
TGTGCCACCAGTACAGGTAGCAATCAGCCCCAGCATTTT
CATSTGSNQPQHF
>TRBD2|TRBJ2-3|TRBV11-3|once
TGTGCCAGCAGCTTAGGGGTTACTAGCGCCTGGGATACGCAGTATTTT
CASSLGVTSAWDTQYF
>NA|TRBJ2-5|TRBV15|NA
TGTGCCACCACCCCCGACGGTATCCAAGAGACCCAGTACTTC
CATTPDGIQETQYF
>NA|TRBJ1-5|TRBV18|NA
TGTGCCAGCTCACCAATAGGGACCGGCAATCAGCCCCAGCATTTT
CASSPIGTGNQPQHF
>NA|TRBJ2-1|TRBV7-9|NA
TGTGCCAGCAGCTTACCATTAGGGAGCGGGGAGCAGTTCTTC
CASSLPLGSGEQFF
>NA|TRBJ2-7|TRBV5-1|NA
TGCGCCAGCAGCTTGGAAATGGGCATGGCCTACGAGCAGTACTTC
CASSLEMGMAYEQYF
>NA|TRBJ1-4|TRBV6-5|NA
TGTGCCAGCAGTACCGGGACGGATAATGAAAAACTGTTTTTT
CASSTGTDNEKLFF
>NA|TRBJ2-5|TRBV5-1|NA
TGCGCCAGCAGCTTGGGGGCCAATCAAGAGACCCAGTACTTC
CASSLGANQETQYF
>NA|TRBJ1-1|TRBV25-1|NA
TGTGCCAGCAGTGAATTGGGAGTGATCACTGAAGCTTTCTTT
CASSELGVITEAFF
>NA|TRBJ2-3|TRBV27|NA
TGTGCCAGCACTCCGTATGGGATTCCCGCCCCAGATACGCAGTATTTT
CASTPYGIPAPDTQYF
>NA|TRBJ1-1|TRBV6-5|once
TGTGCCAGCAGTCCTCGGACAGTCTCCACTGAAGCTTTCTTT
CASSPRTVSTEAFF
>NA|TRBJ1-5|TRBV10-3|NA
TGTGCCATCAGTGAGGGCAGGGAAGGCAATCAGCCCCAGCATTTT
CAISEGREGNQPQHF
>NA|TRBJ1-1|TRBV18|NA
TGTGCCAGCTCTGTGGACAGGAACACTGAAGCTTTCTTT
CASSVDRNTEAFF
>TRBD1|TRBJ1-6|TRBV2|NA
TGTGCCAGCAGTGAGGATCGAAGGGGGCCACCCCTCCACTTT
CASSEDRRGPPLHF
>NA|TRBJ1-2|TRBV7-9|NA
TGTGCCAGCCTCGGTACAGGGCGCGTCTATGGCTACACCTTC
CASLGTGRVYGYTF
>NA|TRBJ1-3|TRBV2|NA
TGTGCCAGCACGATTACAGGGTCTGGAAACACCATATATTTT
CASTITGSGNTIYF
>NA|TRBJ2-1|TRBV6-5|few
TGTGCCAGCAGCCAAAGGTTGGATGAGCAGTTCTTC
CASSQRLDEQFF
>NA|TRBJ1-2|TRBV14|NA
TGTGCCAGCAGCCAAGAGCAAGCGTCATTTTGGTATGGCTACACCTTC
CASSQEQASFWYGYTF
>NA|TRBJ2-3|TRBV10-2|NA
TGCGCCAGCCAAGCGTACGGGGACACGCAGTATTTT
CASQAYGDTQYF
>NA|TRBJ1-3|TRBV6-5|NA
TGTGCCAGCAGTTACGGCCGGGGGGCTGGAAACACCATATATTTT
CASSYGRGAGNTIYF
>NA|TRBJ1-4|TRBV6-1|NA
TGTGCCAGCAGTGAAGGTGCCGCAAAACTGTTTTTT
CASSEGAAKLFF
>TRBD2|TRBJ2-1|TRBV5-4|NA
TGTGCCAGCAGCTCCGGGACTAGGTTTGACAATGAGCAGTTCTTC
CASSSGTRFDNEQFF